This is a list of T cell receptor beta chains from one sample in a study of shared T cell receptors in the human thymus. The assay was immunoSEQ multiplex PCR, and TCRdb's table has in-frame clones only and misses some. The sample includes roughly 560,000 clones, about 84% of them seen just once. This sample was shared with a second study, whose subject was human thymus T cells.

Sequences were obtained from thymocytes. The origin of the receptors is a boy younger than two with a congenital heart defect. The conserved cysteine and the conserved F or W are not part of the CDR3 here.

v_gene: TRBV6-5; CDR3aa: ASSYSLAAPYEQY
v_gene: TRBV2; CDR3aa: ASSPTQRVRY
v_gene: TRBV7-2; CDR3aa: ASSTRTSGRIYEQY
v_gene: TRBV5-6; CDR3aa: ASSPTGVTGELF
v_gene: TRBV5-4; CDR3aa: ASSLVLDNSYEQY
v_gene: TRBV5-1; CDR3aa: ASSLWREGRWDEQF
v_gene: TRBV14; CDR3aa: ASSQGSGSEDEQY
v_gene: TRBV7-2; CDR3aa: ASSLRQGGEKLF
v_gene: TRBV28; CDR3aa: ASSLQVLRGQGWHEQY
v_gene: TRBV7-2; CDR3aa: ASSADRGQETQY
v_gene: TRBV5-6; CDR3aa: ASSLREYEQY
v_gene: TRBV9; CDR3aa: ASSVGSRDQPQH